A single sample is the source of the 12 T cell receptor beta chains below, sequenced in a study of human T cells and chemical hapten exposure (dated by TCRdb to the early 2020s). Library generation was performed with RACE. For sequencing, a NextSeq 500 was employed. TCRdb reprocessing: public reads trimmed at Q25 with fastp, clones called with MiXCR, in-frame beta chains kept. CDR3 protein duplicates are merged, each entry listing the most common genes and DNA. This sample holds over 100,000 distinct CDR3 sequences; around 11% were observed only once. The ten largest clones represent 2.4% of the sample. The time point label, as the study defines it: patch test 3, about 24 weeks after DPC sensitization. Read against the paper, the sample's treatment or condition label means: therapeutic diphenylcyclopropenone sensitization with weekly scalp DPC. The source material was whole blood, sampled in connection with sensitization to the hapten diphenylcyclopropenone (DPC). The receptors stem from a woman aged 45-65 years with alopecia areata. Some clones in this sample may be carry-over from other donors' samples.

This clonotype has just a few counts. The chain uses TRBV27 and TRBJ1-5; 9 bases are a match to TRBD1. Per the germline V gene, CDR1 is MNHEY and CDR2 is SMNVEV (reference sequence). The CDR3 consists of 15 residues. The J segment lost 3 bases and the V segment lost 4 bases, leaving 4 bases of the junction unmatched. The CDR3 DNA reads TGTGCCAGCAGTTCCGGGACAGGGCCCAATCAGCCCCAGCATTTT. It is translated as CASSSGTGPNQPQHF.

This clonotype was counted between two and nine times. The CDR3 DNA follows: TGTGCCAGCAGGCAGGGCATCCGCGAGCAGTACTTC. Its protein product is CASRQGIREQYF. The chain is built from TRBV12-3 or TRBV12-4 and TRBJ2-7, with D perhaps TRBD1 (5 bases). This CDR3 spans 12 amino acids. V dropped 6 bases and J dropped 6 bases, with 12 bases sitting between them.

This clonotype was recorded at least ten times. The J gene is TRBJ2-7, the V gene TRBV20-1, with D unresolved. The CDR3 covers 14 residues. The V gene lost 1 base and the J gene lost 2 bases, with 12 bases spanning the gap. Germline assignment: CDR1 DFQATT and CDR2 SNEGSKA (reference sequence). CDR3 in amino acids: CSARGEQYPYEQYF. The CDR3 bases are TGCAGTGCTAGAGGGGAACAGTATCCCTACGAGCAGTACTTC.

This sequence joins TRBV6-2 or TRBV6-3 and TRBJ1-1, with D uncertain. The CDR3 extends over 12 amino acids. The germline gives CDR1 MNHEY, CDR2 SVGEGT. The V end was cut by 7 bases, the J end by 6 bases, with 12 bases between. Here the CDR3 reads CASTPRGPEAFF. The CDR3 DNA reads TGTGCCAGCACCCCCCGCGGACCTGAAGCTTTCTTT.

This CDR3 reads CASSLTGTVSNQPQHF. In nucleotides, the CDR3 is TGTGCCAGCAGCTTGACCGGGACAGTTAGCAATCAGCCCCAGCATTTT. V and J are TRBV5-6 and TRBJ1-5; 7 bases line up with TRBD1. CDR3 length equals 16 residues. Trimming at V came to 1 base and at J to 0 bases, leaving 4 bases not matched to a gene. Germline V lookup: CDR1 SGHDT, CDR2 YYEEEE.

This chain uses TRBV12-3 or TRBV12-4 with TRBJ2-2, with 9 bases that match TRBD2. V shed 6 bases, J shed 0 bases, and the junction held 5 bases outside the gene matches. The CDR3 sequence is 16 residues long. DNA of the CDR3: TGTGCCAGCAGATCGACTAGCGGTTCGAACACCGGGGAGCTGTTTTTT. It codes for CASRSTSGSNTGELFF.

About this clonotype: A much larger clone differs from this one at a single base, so this may be a read error. The V gene is TRBV28, the J gene TRBJ2-3; D gene uncertain. Per the germline V gene, CDR1 is MDHEN and CDR2 is SYDVKM. The germline V and J ends were trimmed by 3 bases and 0 bases, with 13 bases remaining between them. The CDR3 is 16 residues long. CDR3 loop: CASSLSLGPSTDTQYF. The DNA for the CDR3 is TGTGCCAGCAGTTTGAGTTTAGGACCCAGCACAGATACGCAGTATTTT.

The chain employs TRBV12-3 or TRBV12-4 and TRBJ2-1; D perhaps matches TRBD1 (6 bases). V gave up 2 bases and J gave up 7 bases, with 12 bases separating them. This CDR3 is built from 14 residues. CDR3 in amino acids: CASSLNGGQNEQFF. The CDR3 nucleotides read TGTGCCAGCAGTTTAAATGGAGGACAGAATGAGCAGTTCTTC.

Many counts were recorded for this clonotype. This chain connects TRBV29-1 to TRBJ2-7, with a weak D call TRBD2 (5 bases). The CDR3 spans 10 residues. V dropped 6 bases and J dropped 9 bases, with 12 bases sitting between them. Germline assignment: CDR1 SQVTM and CDR2 ANQGSEA. The CDR3 protein is CSVGLEVQYF. In DNA, the CDR3 is TGCAGCGTCGGGCTGGAGGTGCAGTACTTC.

This clonotype was detected a few times. This chain uses TRBV20-1 with TRBJ2-7, with TRBD2 matching 11 bases. V shed 6 bases, J shed 1 base, and the junction held 11 bases outside the gene matches. The length of the CDR3 is 16 residues. CDR1 and CDR2 from the germline V gene are DFQATT and SNEGSKA (reference sequence). Written as DNA, the CDR3 is TGCAGTGCGCCCCTCCTAGCGGGGGGCCGTTCCTACGAGCAGTACTTC. Translated: CSAPLLAGGRSYEQYF.

The chain carries TRBV10-3 and TRBJ2-5; D is possibly TRBD1 or TRBD2 (5 bases each). CDR1 and CDR2 from the germline V gene are ENHRY and SYGVKD. The CDR3 consists of 14 residues. Trimming cost V 8 bases and J 0 bases, with 13 bases left between them. DNA of the CDR3: TGTGCCATCCAAGAGGGACGAAACCAAGAGACCCAGTACTTC. It specifies CAIQEGRNQETQYF.

This clonotype was picked up a small number of times. This rearrangement joins TRBV6-5 to TRBJ2-3, with 8 bases fitting TRBD1. Germline CDR1 MNHEY, CDR2 SVGAGI. There are 16 residues in the CDR3. J gave up 4 bases and V 2 bases, and 8 bases lay outside the gene matches. CDR3 nucleotides: TGTGCCAGCAGTTACGGGGACAGGTTGGACGCAGATACGCAGTATTTT. As protein: CASSYGDRLDADTQYF.